Listed below are T cell receptor beta chains from one sample, sequenced in a study of Ad26.COV2.S vaccination and SARS-CoV-2 variants. The table came from immunoSEQ multiplex PCR; TCRdb's copy has only in-frame clones and leaves some out. Of fewer than 400,000 clones listed, around nine tenths are singletons. Sequenced material: peripheral blood, taken in a trial of Ad26.COV2.S vaccine versus placebo. These receptors were taken from a person between 18 and 59 years old who received the Ad26.COV2.S COVID-19 vaccine or a placebo. The CDR3 runs from the conserved cysteine through the conserved F or W. A D gene is named only where the DNA matches it firmly. Some rows mark clone size as missing; the rest say once, few, many or name a class of expanded clone.

clone size,V gene,D gene,J gene,CDR3 DNA,CDR3 protein
-,TRBV7-3,-,TRBJ2-1,TGTGCCAGCAGCCCACCGGGTGCCGTCGGGGGAGAGCAGTTCTTC,CASSPPGAVGGEQFF
-,TRBV5-5,TRBD2,TRBJ2-7,TGTGCCAGCAGCTTGGTGGGACTAGCCTTTTCCTCCTACGAGCAGTACTTC,CASSLVGLAFSSYEQYF
-,TRBV5-8,TRBD1,TRBJ1-2,TGTGCCACTCCGGACAGGTCATTCTATGGCTACACCTTC,CATPDRSFYGYTF
-,TRBV19,-,TRBJ1-2,TGTGCCAGTAGTAAGGGCAGGGGCAGGGGTAACTATGGCTACACCTTC,CASSKGRGRGNYGYTF
once,TRBV3-1/TRBV3-2,-,TRBJ2-3,TGTGCCAGCAAGCACGGGATGGCAGATACGCAGTATTTT,CASKHGMADTQYF
-,TRBV30,TRBD1,TRBJ1-6,TGTGCCTGGAGTCGGACAGGGAGAGGCTCACCCCTCCACTTT,CAWSRTGRGSPLHF
-,TRBV7-8,-,TRBJ1-3,TGTGCCAGCAGCCCTCCTGGAAACACCATATATTTT,CASSPPGNTIYF
-,TRBV4-3,-,TRBJ2-5,TGCGCCAGCAGCCAAGATGGGCGGGAGACCCAGTACTTC,CASSQDGRETQYF
-,TRBV24-1,-,TRBJ1-1,TGTGCCACCAGTGATCGGGGGGCGGCGAACACTGAAGCTTTCTTT,CATSDRGAANTEAFF
-,TRBV5-1,TRBD1,TRBJ1-1,TGCGCCAGCAGCGACAGGGGCCGAGGTTCTGAAGCTTTCTTT,CASSDRGRGSEAFF
-,TRBV10-3,-,TRBJ2-3,TGTGCCATCAGTACAGGTCTCACAGATACGCAGTATTTT,CAISTGLTDTQYF
-,TRBV24-1,-,TRBJ2-6,TGTGCCACCGAAACCTCCTCTGGGGCCAACGTCCTGACTTTC,CATETSSGANVLTF
once,TRBV28,TRBD1,TRBJ2-4,TGTGCCAGCAGTTCGCGGACAGGGGCCCCCCATGGCATTCAGTACTTC,CASSSRTGAPHGIQYF
-,TRBV7-9,-,TRBJ1-5,TGTGCCAGCAGCTTAACAGGGCTCCATCAGCCCCAGCATTTT,CASSLTGLHQPQHF
-,TRBV7-2,-,TRBJ2-5,TGTGCCAGCAGCGCACAGGGAGGCCCGCGGGAGACCCAGTACTTC,CASSAQGGPRETQYF
-,TRBV20-1,TRBD2,TRBJ2-1,TGCAGTGCTAGTGGGGCTCTGGGCGGGAGGGCCTCAGATGAGCAGTTCTTC,CSASGALGGRASDEQFF
-,TRBV5-1,TRBD1,TRBJ1-6,TGCGCCAGCAGAGGGACAGGGGACTCACCCCTCCACTTT,CASRGTGDSPLHF
-,TRBV27,-,TRBJ2-1,TGTGCCAGCAGTTTAAATTCGGGGCGTGAGCAGTTCTTC,CASSLNSGREQFF
-,TRBV5-4,TRBD2,TRBJ2-7,TGTGCCAGCACCCTTAGCGGGAGTGGCGGTTACTACGAGCAGTACTTC,CASTLSGSGGYYEQYF
once,TRBV6-2/TRBV6-3,TRBD2,TRBJ2-7,TGTGCCAGCACCCCTAGCGGGCGGCAGAACTACGAGCAGTACTTC,CASTPSGRQNYEQYF
-,TRBV28,-,TRBJ2-1,TGTGCCAGCAGCCCCCTCGGCGGTTGGGAGCAGTTCTTC,CASSPLGGWEQFF
-,TRBV11-3,-,TRBJ2-1,TGTGCCAGCAGAAGGGGGTCCTACAATGAGCAGTTCTTC,CASRRGSYNEQFF
-,TRBV20-1,TRBD2,TRBJ2-1,TGCAGTGCTAGACTAGCGGGGCCGGAGTTCTTC,CSARLAGPEFF
-,TRBV28,-,TRBJ1-1,TGTGCCACCCCGAACACTGAAGCTTTCTTT,CATPNTEAFF
-,TRBV5-5,TRBD1,TRBJ2-7,TGTGCCAGCAGCTTCAGGACAGGGATCGACGAGCAGTACTTC,CASSFRTGIDEQYF
once,TRBV11-2,TRBD1,TRBJ2-7,TGTGCCAGCAGCCGAGGACAGGGGCCTTACTACGAGCAGTACTTC,CASSRGQGPYYEQYF
once,TRBV6-5,TRBD1,TRBJ2-1,TGTGCCAGCAGTTACTCAGGGGGCGCCTACAATGAGCAGTTCTTC,CASSYSGGAYNEQFF
-,TRBV7-9,-,TRBJ2-7,TGTGCCAGCAGTTCAGGGGAAACCTACGAGCAGTACTTC,CASSSGETYEQYF
-,TRBV28,-,TRBJ1-5,TGTGCCAGCAGTCTTATGGGCCTCAGGGAGAGCAATCAGCCCCAGCATTTT,CASSLMGLRESNQPQHF
-,TRBV6-5,TRBD1,TRBJ1-6,TGTGCCAGCAGTCCTAGGGGGCAAGGATCACCCCTCCACTTT,CASSPRGQGSPLHF
-,TRBV4-1,-,TRBJ2-7,TGCGCCAGCAGCCAGACTCAGCCAGGAAACTACGAGCAGTACTTC,CASSQTQPGNYEQYF
-,TRBV6-6,-,TRBJ1-2,TGTGCCAGCAGTTACGGACTAGACAAAAATGGCTACACCTTC,CASSYGLDKNGYTF
-,TRBV13,-,TRBJ1-1,TGTGCCAGCAGCTTAGTGCAGGGGAAGCTAGCTTTCTTT,CASSLVQGKLAFF
-,TRBV6-1,-,TRBJ1-1,TGTGCCAGCAGTGAAGCGGCCGGGGTGACTGAAGCTTTCTTT,CASSEAAGVTEAFF
once,TRBV5-4,-,TRBJ2-2,TGTGCCAGCAGCTTGGGGGGTACGAACACCGGGGAGCTGTTTTTT,CASSLGGTNTGELFF
-,TRBV11-1,TRBD2,TRBJ2-5,TGTGCCAGCAGCGGGACTAGCGGGGCCAGGGGCGAGACCCAGTACTTC,CASSGTSGARGETQYF
-,TRBV28,-,TRBJ2-7,TGTGCCAGCAGCCTAGGGGGGGGCTCCTACGAGCAGTACTTC,CASSLGGGSYEQYF
-,TRBV5-1,-,TRBJ2-7,TGCGCCAGCAGTTTGCTGGCCTACGAGCAGTACTTC,CASSLLAYEQYF
-,TRBV4-3,-,TRBJ2-1,TGCGCCAGCAGCCAAGCACTCAGAAGCAATGAGCAGTTCTTC,CASSQALRSNEQFF
-,TRBV5-4,-,TRBJ1-6,TGTGCCAGCACCTACGGGGGGGCAAGGAATTCACCCCTCCACTTT,CASTYGGARNSPLHF
-,TRBV19,-,TRBJ1-4,TGTGCCAGTAGTCTCGGGGCTCGGAGTGAAAAACTGTTTTTT,CASSLGARSEKLFF
-,TRBV28,-,TRBJ1-4,TGTGCCAGCAGTGGCGGGGATTTAGCTAATGAAAAACTGTTTTTT,CASSGGDLANEKLFF
-,TRBV5-4,TRBD2,TRBJ2-3,TGTGCCTCCGGGACTAGCGGCACAGATACGCAGTATTTT,CASGTSGTDTQYF
-,TRBV2,-,TRBJ2-7,TGTGCCAGCAGTGCCAAGGGCAGTGAGCAGTACTTC,CASSAKGSEQYF
-,TRBV4-2,-,TRBJ1-2,TGTGCCAGCAGCCAAGATGTGGGTGGCGGGTATGGCTACACCTTC,CASSQDVGGGYGYTF